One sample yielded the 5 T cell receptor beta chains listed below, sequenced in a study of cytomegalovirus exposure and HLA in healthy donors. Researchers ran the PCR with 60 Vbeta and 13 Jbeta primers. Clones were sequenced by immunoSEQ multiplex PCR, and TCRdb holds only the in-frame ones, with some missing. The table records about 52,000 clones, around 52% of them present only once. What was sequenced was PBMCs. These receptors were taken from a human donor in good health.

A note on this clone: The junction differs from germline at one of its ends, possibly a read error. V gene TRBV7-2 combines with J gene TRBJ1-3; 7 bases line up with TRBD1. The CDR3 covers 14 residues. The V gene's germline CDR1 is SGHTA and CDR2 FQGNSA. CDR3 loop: CASRPTGTGNTIHF. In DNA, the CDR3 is TGTGCCAGCAGACCGACAGGGACTGGAAACACCATACATTTT.

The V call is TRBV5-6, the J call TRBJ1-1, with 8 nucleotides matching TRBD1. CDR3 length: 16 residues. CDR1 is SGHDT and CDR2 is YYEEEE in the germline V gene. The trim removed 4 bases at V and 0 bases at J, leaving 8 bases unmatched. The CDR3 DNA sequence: TGTGCCAGCAGCCCCCGGACAGGGAACATGAACACTGAAGCTTTCTTT. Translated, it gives CASSPRTGNMNTEAFF.

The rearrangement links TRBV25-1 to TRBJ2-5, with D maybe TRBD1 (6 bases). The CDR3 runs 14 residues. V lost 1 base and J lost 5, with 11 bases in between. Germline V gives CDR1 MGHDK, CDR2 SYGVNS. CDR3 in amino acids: CASSELWQGETQYF. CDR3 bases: TGTGCCAGCAGTGAATTATGGCAGGGGGAGACCCAGTACTTC.

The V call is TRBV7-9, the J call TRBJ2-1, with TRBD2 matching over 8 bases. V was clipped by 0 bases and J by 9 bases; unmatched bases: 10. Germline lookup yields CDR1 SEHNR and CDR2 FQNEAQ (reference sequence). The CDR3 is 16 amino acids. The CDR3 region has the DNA TGTGCCAGCAGCTTAGCGGGGGGCGGGGGGCCCCCTGAGCAGTTCTTC. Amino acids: CASSLAGGGGPPEQFF.

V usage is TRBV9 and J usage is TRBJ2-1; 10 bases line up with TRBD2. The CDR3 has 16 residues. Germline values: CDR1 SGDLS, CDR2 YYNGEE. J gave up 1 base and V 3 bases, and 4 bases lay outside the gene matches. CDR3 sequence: CASSGYSGGSYNEQFF. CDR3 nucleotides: TGTGCCAGCAGCGGCTATAGCGGGGGGTCCTACAATGAGCAGTTCTTC.